The source of this TCR beta chain is a study of blood T cell repertoires in COVID-19 (dated by TCRdb to about 2020). Regarding the study in general: Samples covering the acute and convalescent phases of COVID-19 were provided by collaborators in the United States, Italy and Spain. The material from the prospective study consisted of cDNA or gDNA derived from T cells, B-cell-depleted T cells, or PBMCs. Deeply sampled blood TCRbeta repertoires from subjects exposed to, actively infected with, or recovered from COVID-19 were included in the dataset. The repertoires were made available in a free public database intended to serve as a resource for research on the immune response to SARS-CoV-2. The samples were drawn from the first 160 participants of the ongoing ImmuneRACE study and from 1,254 subjects provided by 6 global collaborators. The sample metadata nearly always contained a de-identified subject ID, COVID-19 status, age in years and sex. Where available, HLA class I and class II types were obtained from metadata supplied by the sample provider rather than from assay-based typing. General conclusions and limits of the study: How much clinical and demographic metadata was included differed by source and by participant, and the metadata was provided uncurated.

On this clone: Its antigen is still unknown. No per-base quality is available; no much larger clone lies one base away.

CDR1 is given as SGHRS and CDR2 as YFSETQ, both from the germline V gene. The junction shows trimming of 0 bases on V and 6 bases on J, plus 15 bases between the germline ends. Including the terminal cysteine and phenylalanine, the CDR3 comprises 15 residues. Kept here is only the CDR3 DNA, which spans 45 bases and is read in frame from base 1. TCRbeta CDR3 regions were amplified from genomic DNA using the immunoSEQ Assay, a bias-controlled multiplex PCR. The authors' pipeline ran thus. The number of nucleated cells in each sample was estimated from the amplification of reference gene primers within the assay. To quantify the absolute abundance of each unique TCRbeta CDR3 rearrangement, sequence reads were collapsed and filtered. For each sample, productive Simpson clonality was calculated as the square root of Simpson's diversity index over productive rearrangements. What TCRdb holds here is the immuneACCESS table cut down to in-frame rearrangements. Part of the clones is not present; checked against another copy, under half of the missing clones reflect an unresolved V gene, and the others are unexplained. From that table come the V and J calls and clone size; the DNA was used to work out D and trimming. The sample table holds approximately 120,000 clones, of which roughly 79% were seen once. Together, the top ten hold 11% of the sample.

Collaborating institutions collected whole blood in K2EDTA tubes following their own protocols. Collaborator samples were shipped for TCRbeta analysis as frozen whole blood, isolated PBMCs, or DNA extracted from either sample type. Material: peripheral blood. The chain is encoded by TRBV5-1 joined to TRBJ1-2, with the D gene not confidently named. The TCR originated in a human donor in a cohort sampled during active COVID-19. At the DNA level, the sequence is TGCGCCAGCAGCTTGGAGCGGGGTGAACAGCATGGCTACACCTTC. It translates to CASSLERGEQHGYTF.